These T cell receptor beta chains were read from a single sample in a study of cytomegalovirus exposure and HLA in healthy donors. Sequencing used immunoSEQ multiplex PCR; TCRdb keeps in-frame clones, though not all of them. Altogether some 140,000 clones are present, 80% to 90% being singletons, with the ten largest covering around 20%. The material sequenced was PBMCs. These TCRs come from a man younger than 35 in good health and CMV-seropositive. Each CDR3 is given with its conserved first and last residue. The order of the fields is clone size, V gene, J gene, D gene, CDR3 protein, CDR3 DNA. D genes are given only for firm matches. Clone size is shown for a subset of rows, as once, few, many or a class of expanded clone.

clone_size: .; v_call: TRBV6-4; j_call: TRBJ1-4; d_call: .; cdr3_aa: CASSGYLVRGNEKLFF; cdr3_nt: TGTGCCAGCAGTGGCTATCTCGTTCGGGGGAATGAAAAACTGTTTTTT
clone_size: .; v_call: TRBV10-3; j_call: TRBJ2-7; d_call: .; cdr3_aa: CAISEPDRIRRVYEQYF; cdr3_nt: TGTGCCATCAGTGAGCCCGACCGAATAAGGCGGGTGTACGAGCAGTACTTC
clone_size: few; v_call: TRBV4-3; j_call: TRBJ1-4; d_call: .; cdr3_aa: CASRGGLTEDEKLFF; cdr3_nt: TGCGCCAGCCGCGGAGGACTGACTGAAGACGAAAAACTGTTTTTT
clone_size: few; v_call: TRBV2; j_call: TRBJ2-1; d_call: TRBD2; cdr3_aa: CASSEGTSGYNEQFF; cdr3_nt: TGTGCCAGCAGTGAAGGGACTAGTGGTTACAATGAGCAGTTCTTC
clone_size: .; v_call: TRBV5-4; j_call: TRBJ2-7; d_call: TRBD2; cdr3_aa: CASRPGTTPAYEQYF; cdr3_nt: TGTGCCAGCAGGCCCGGGACTACCCCAGCCTACGAGCAGTACTTC
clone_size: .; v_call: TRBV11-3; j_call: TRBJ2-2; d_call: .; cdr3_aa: CASSRGGGTGELFF; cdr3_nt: TGTGCCAGCAGCCGGGGAGGTGGCACCGGGGAGCTGTTTTTT
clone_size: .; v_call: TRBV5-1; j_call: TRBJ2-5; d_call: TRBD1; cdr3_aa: CASSIGQGAWETQYF; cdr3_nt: TGCGCCAGCAGCATTGGACAGGGGGCTTGGGAGACCCAGTACTTC
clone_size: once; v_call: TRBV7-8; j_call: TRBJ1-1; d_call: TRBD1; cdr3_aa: CASSRGQYMNTEAFF; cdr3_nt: TGTGCCAGCAGCCGGGGACAGTACATGAACACTGAAGCTTTCTTT
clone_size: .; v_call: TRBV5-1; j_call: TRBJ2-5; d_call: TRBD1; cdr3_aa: CASTHRGLDQETQYF; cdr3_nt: TGCGCCAGCACCCACAGGGGGCTAGACCAAGAGACCCAGTACTTC
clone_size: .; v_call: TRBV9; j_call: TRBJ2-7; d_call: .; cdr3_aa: CASSAQGWEQYF; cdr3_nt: TGTGCCAGCAGCGCGCAGGGATGGGAGCAGTACTTC
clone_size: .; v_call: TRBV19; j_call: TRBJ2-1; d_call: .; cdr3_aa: CASSIDRGSYNEQFF; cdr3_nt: TGTGCCAGTAGTATAGATCGGGGGTCCTACAATGAGCAGTTCTTC
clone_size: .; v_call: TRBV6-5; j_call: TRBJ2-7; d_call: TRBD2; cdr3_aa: CASSYKRREYVEQYF; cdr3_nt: TGTGCCAGCAGTTACAAGAGGCGGGAGTACGTCGAGCAGTACTTC
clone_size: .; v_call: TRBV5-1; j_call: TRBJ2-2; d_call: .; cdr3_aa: CASSLSLGELFF; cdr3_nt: TGCGCCAGCAGCTTGTCGTTAGGGGAGCTGTTTTTT
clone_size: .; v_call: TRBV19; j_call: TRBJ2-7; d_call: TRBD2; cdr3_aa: CASSSLAGAGAYEQYF; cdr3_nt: TGTGCCAGTAGTAGTCTAGCGGGGGCCGGGGCCTACGAGCAGTACTTC
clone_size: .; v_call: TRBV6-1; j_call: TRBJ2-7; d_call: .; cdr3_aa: CASSDPGSNRVVHEQYF; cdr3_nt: TGTGCCAGCAGTGACCCCGGGTCGAACAGGGTAGTCCACGAGCAGTACTTC
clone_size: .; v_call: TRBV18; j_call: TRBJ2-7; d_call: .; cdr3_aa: CASSPGDQFEQYF; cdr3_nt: TGTGCCAGCTCACCCGGGGATCAGTTCGAGCAGTACTTC
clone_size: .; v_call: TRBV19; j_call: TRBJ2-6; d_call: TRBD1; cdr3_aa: CASSNRDRGLPGANVLTF; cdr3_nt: TGTGCCAGTAGTAACCGGGACAGGGGGCTTCCTGGGGCCAACGTCCTGACTTTC
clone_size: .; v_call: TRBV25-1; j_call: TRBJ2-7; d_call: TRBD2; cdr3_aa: CASSVRGLPASDYEQYF; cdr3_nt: TGTGCCAGCAGTGTGAGGGGACTACCAGCTAGTGACTACGAGCAGTACTTC
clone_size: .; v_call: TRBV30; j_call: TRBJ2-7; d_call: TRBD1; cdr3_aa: CAWDRGTAPYEQYF; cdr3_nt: TGTGCCTGGGACAGGGGGACAGCTCCCTACGAGCAGTACTTC
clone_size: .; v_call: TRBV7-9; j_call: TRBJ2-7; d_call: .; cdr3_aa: CASSPIPYEQYF; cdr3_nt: TGTGCCAGCAGCCCCATTCCATACGAGCAGTACTTC
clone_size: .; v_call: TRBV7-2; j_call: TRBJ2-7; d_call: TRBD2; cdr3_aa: CASSLDPAGGYEQYF; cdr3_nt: TGTGCCAGCAGCTTAGATCCAGCGGGGGGTTACGAGCAGTACTTC
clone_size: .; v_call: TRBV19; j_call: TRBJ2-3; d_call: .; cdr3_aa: CASRKRGGPARTDTQYF; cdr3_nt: TGTGCCAGTAGGAAGAGGGGGGGCCCCGCACGCACAGATACGCAGTATTTT
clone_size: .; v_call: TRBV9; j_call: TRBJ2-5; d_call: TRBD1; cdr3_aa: CASSARTGGYQETQYF; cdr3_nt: TGTGCCAGCAGCGCAAGGACAGGGGGCTACCAAGAGACCCAGTACTTC
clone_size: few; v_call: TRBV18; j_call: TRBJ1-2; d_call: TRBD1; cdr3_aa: CASSRQGMDYGYTF; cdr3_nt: TGTGCCAGCTCCCGACAGGGCATGGACTATGGCTACACCTTC
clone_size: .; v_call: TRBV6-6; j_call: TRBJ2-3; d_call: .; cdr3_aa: CASSSGLHGGTDTQYF; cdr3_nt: TGTGCCAGCAGTTCGGGACTTCACGGGGGCACAGATACGCAGTATTTT
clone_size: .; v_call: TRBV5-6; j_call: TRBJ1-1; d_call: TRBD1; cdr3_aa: CASSPIGTGRNTEAFF; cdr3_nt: TGTGCCAGCAGCCCAATCGGGACAGGGCGGAACACTGAAGCTTTCTTT
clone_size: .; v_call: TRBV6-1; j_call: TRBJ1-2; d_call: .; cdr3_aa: CASSEGGVPYGYTF; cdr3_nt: TGTGCCAGCAGTGAGGGGGGTGTCCCTTATGGCTACACCTTC
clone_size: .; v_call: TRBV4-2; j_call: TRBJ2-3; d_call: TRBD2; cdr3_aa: CASSRVEGSGSPDTQYF; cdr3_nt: TGTGCCAGCAGCCGGGTCGAGGGTAGCGGGAGTCCCGATACGCAGTATTTT
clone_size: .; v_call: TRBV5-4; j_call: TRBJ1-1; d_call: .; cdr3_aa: CASSLQGKNTEAFF; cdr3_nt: TGTGCCAGCAGCTTGCAGGGTAAGAACACTGAAGCTTTCTTT
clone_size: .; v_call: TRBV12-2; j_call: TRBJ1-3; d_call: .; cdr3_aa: CASRCPRDNGNTIYF; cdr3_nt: TGTGCAAGTCGCTGCCCCCGGGACAACGGAAACACCATATATTTT
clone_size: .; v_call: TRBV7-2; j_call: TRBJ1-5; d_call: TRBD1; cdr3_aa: CASSTRQGVSNQPQHF; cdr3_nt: TGTGCCAGCAGCACCCGACAGGGGGTGAGCAATCAGCCCCAGCATTTT
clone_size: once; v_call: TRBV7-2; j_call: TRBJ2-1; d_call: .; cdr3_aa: CASSLARSYNEQFF; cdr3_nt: TGTGCCAGCAGTCTAGCTCGGTCCTACAATGAGCAGTTCTTC
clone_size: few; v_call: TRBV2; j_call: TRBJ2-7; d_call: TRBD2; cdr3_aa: CASRTSVTMYEQYF; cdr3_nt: TGTGCCAGCAGGACTAGCGTAACAATGTACGAGCAGTACTTC
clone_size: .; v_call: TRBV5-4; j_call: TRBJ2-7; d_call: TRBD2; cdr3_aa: CASSFGGLAGGYEQYF; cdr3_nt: TGTGCCAGCAGCTTTGGCGGACTAGCGGGGGGTTACGAGCAGTACTTC
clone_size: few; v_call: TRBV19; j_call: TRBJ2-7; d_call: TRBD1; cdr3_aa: CASSPGTAPYEQYF; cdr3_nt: TGTGCCAGTAGTCCCGGGACAGCCCCCTACGAGCAGTACTTC
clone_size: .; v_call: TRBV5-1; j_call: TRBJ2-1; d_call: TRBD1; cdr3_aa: CASSHDRGRSIRASYNEQFF; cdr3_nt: TGCGCCAGCAGCCATGACAGGGGGCGATCAATCCGGGCCTCCTACAATGAGCAGTTCTTC
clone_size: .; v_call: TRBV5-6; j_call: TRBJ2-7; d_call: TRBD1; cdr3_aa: CASSPDRGLSYEQYF; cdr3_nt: TGTGCCAGCAGCCCGGACAGGGGCCTCTCCTACGAGCAGTACTTC
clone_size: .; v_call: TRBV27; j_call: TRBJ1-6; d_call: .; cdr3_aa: CASSLGQISSYNSPLHF; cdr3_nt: TGTGCCAGCAGTCTCGGACAGATAAGCTCCTATAATTCACCCCTCCACTTT
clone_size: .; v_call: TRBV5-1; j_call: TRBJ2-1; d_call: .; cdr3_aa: CASSLEGNEQFF; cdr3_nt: TGCGCCAGCAGCTTAGAGGGCAATGAGCAGTTCTTC
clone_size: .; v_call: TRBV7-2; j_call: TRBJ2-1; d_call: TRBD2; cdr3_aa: CASSLGLAGAQNEQFF; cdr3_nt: TGTGCCAGCAGCTTAGGACTAGCGGGAGCTCAAAATGAGCAGTTCTTC
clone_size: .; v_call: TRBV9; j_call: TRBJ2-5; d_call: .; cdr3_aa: CASSVAPSSGETQYF; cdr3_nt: TGTGCCAGCAGCGTAGCCCCAAGCTCCGGAGAGACCCAGTACTTC
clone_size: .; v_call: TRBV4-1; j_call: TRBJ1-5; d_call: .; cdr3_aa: CASSHGQPNQPQHF; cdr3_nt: TGCGCCAGCAGCCATGGACAGCCTAATCAGCCCCAGCATTTT